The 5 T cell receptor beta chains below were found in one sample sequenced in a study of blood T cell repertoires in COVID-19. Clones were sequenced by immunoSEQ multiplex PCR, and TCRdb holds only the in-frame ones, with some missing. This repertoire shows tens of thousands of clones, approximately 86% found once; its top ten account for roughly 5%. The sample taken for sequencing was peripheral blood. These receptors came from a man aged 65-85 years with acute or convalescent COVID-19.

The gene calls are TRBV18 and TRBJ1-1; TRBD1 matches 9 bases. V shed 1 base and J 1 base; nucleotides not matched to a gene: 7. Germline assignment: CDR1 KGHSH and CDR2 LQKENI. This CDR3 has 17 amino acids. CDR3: CASSPLQRTGANTEAFF. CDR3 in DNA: TGTGCCAGCTCACCACTACAACGGACAGGGGCGAACACTGAAGCTTTCTTT.

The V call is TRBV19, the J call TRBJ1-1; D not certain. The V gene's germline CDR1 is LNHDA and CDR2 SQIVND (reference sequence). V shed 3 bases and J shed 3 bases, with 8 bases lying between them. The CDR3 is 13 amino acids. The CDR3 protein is CASSIRGDTEAFF. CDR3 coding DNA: TGTGCCAGTAGTATCCGCGGGGACACTGAAGCTTTCTTT.

The CDR3 coding sequence is TGCAGCGTTGAAAGGGGACAGGGGGAAAAACTGTTTTTT. Its translation: CSVERGQGEKLFF. V gene TRBV29-1 combines with J gene TRBJ1-4, with 10 positions matching TRBD1. The germline V gene has CDR1 SQVTM and CDR2 ANQGSEA. V lost 2 bases to trimming and J lost 8 bases; unmatched junction nucleotides: 2. The CDR3 runs 13 residues.

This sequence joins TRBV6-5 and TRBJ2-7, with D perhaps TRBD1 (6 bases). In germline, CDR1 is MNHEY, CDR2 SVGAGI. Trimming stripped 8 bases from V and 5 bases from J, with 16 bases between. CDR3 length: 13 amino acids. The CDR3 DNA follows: TGTGCCAGCTACTTGGGGGCCCCGGACGAGCAGTACTTC. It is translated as CASYLGAPDEQYF.

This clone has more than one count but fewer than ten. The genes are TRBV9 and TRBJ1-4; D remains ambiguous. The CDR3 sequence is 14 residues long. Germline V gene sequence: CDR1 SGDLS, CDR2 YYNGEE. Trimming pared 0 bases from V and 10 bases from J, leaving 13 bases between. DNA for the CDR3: TGTGCCAGCAGCGTAGTTGGGGAGGCTGGAAAACTGTTTTTT. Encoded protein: CASSVVGEAGKLFF. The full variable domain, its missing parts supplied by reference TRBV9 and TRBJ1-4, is DSGVTQTPKHLITATGQRVTLRCSPRSGDLSVYWYQQSLDQGLQFLIQYYNGEERAKGNILERFSAQQFPDLHSELNLSSLELGDSALYFCASSVVGEAGKLFFGSGTQLSVL.